The present TCR beta chain was sequenced within a study of patients and donors after allogeneic stem cell transplantation. Each CDR3 protein is one row after TCRdb ran MiXCR on the RT-PCR reads. Counted here are approximately 200,000 distinct CDR3 sequences, 41% occurring once; the ten biggest clones make up 33%. The CDR3 runs to 16 residues. Germline V lookup: CDR1 GTSNPN, CDR2 SVGIG (reference sequence). The V gene end was trimmed by 4 bases and the J gene end by 1 base; junction bases not matched to a gene: 12. The receptor was derived from a human donor who was either an allogeneic HSCT recipient or a stem cell or donor lymphocyte infusion donor (not recorded which). It is not recorded whose cells these are; they may come from a transplant donor. J is TRBJ1-2 and V is TRBV30, with 7 nucleotides matching TRBD1. Sample: blood, either unsorted or a sorted T cell fraction (not recorded which). The CDR3 reads CAWKRQGDQFNYGYTF. The CDR3 DNA follows: TGTGCCTGGAAAAGACAGGGAGACCAATTTAACTATGGCTACACCTTC.